This TCR beta chain was profiled in a study of blood T cells in healthy people across ages. General study points: Investigators treated diversity estimates from one million T cells as underestimates.

Trimming pared 0 bases from V and 0 bases from J, leaving 12 bases between. Per germline, CDR1 SGHRS and CDR2 YFSETQ. The CDR3 has 16 residues. About this clonotype: The antigen remains unidentified.

The second PCR ran roughly 6 to 12 cycles with a sample-barcoded 5' primer and J-beta primers. TCRdb passed the 5' RACE reads through MiXCR, listing each CDR3 protein once. This sample has over 500,000 distinct CDR3 sequences; about 28% occur once, and the top ten carry approximately 3.7%. The data also belong to a second study, concerning T cells of mothers and their children. That report adds: Related mother-child pairs showed slightly, non-significantly higher overlap than unrelated pairs.

The chain recombines TRBV5-1 with TRBJ2-5, with D hard to call. The sequence was collected from a boy younger than 10 in good health. Sequencing input: blood. In DNA, the CDR3 is TGCGCCAGCAGCTTGGCGGTTAGCTCTTACCAAGAGACCCAGTACTTC. Translated, it gives CASSLAVSSYQETQYF. The variable domain in full, completed from reference TRBV5-1 and TRBJ2-5, reads KAGVTQTPRYLIKTRGQQVTLSCSPISGHRSVSWYQQTPGQGLQFLFEYFSETQRNKGNFPGRFSGRQFSNSRSEMNVSTLELGDSALYLCASSLAVSSYQETQYFGPGTRLLVL.